This T cell receptor beta chain was retrieved from a study of blood T cell repertoires in COVID-19. Sequencing used immunoSEQ multiplex PCR; TCRdb keeps in-frame clones, though not all of them. The sample includes approximately 180,000 clones, less than 85% of them seen just once. This clone has just one count. The V and J ends lost 2 bases and 1 base, in that order; junction bases with no gene match: 4. CDR3 size: 15 residues. Germline V lookup: CDR1 KGHSH, CDR2 LQKENI. The chain links TRBV18 to TRBJ2-5, with 7 nucleotides matching TRBD2. The sequenced sample consisted of PBMCs or T cells enriched from blood (not recorded which). This TCR came from a woman between 55 and 75 years old with acute COVID-19. CDR3 nucleotides: TGTGCCAGCTCACCAGGGGGGGACCTCCAAGAGACCCAGTACTTC. This translates into CASSPGGDLQETQYF.